This T cell receptor (beta chain) is from a study of patients and donors after allogeneic stem cell transplantation. The CDR3 runs 14 residues. Looked up from germline, CDR1 is MNHNY and CDR2 is SVGAGI (reference sequence). V was trimmed by 2 bases and J by 7 bases, leaving 12 bases between them. TCRdb ran MiXCR on the RT-PCR reads and lists one entry per CDR3 protein. The data hold approximately 200,000 distinct CDR3 sequences, with 41% observed a single time. The clonotype comes from a human donor who was either an allogeneic HSCT recipient or a stem cell or donor lymphocyte infusion donor (not recorded which). It is not recorded whose cells these are; they may come from a transplant donor. This chain links TRBV6-6 with TRBJ2-1; D gene uncertain. Specimen: blood, either unsorted or a sorted T cell fraction (not recorded which). The CDR3 loop is CASSYEVARNEQFF. For the CDR3, the DNA is TGTGCCAGCAGTTACGAGGTAGCAAGAAATGAGCAGTTCTTC.